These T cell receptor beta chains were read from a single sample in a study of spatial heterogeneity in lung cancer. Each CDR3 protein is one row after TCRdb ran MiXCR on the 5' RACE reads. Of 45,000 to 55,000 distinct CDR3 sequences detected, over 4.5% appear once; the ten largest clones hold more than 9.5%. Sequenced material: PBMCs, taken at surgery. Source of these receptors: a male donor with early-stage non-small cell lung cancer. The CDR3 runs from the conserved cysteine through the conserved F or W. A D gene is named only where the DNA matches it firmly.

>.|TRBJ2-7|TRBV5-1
CASSAQDRFIGEQYF
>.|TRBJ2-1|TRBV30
CAWSVGGPTNEQFF
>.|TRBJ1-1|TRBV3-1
CASSQGWNTEAFF
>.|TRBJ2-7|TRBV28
CASSSPAEQYF
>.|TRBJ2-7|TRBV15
CATSRGGQTYEQYF
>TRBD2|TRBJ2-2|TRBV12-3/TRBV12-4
CASSGLAEGRELFF
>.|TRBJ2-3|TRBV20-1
CSARSPETDTQYF
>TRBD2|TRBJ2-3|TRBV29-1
CSVGGERGQQTQYF
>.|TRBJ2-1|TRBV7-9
CASSALFGGANEQFF
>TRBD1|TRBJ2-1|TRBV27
CASGTEYNEQFF
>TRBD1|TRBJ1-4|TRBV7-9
CASSLPLSTGASNEKLFF
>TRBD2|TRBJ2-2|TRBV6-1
CASSKTGTSGGNTGELFF
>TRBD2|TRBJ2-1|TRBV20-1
CSAQDSGRDEQFF
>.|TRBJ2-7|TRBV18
CASSPSTGTSEQYF
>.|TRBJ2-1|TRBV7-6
CASSLVGLGPGNEQFF
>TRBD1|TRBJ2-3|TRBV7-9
CASSPRGLSTDTQYF
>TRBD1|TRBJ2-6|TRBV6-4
CASSDSGDRPSGANVLTF
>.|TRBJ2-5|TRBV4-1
CASSQDPKARSQETQYF
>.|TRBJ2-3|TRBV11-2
CASSVRASGDTQYF
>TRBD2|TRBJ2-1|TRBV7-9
CASSLAGGRALREQFF
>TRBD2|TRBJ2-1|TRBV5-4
CASTATGGGNNEQFF
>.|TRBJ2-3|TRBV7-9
CASSSLEHTQYF
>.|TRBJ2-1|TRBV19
CASSIDLASSSYNEQFF
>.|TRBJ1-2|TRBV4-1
CASSQEGVFTF
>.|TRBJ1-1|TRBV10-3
CAISGAGNTEAFF
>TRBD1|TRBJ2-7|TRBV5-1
CASSLPTGSTYEQYF
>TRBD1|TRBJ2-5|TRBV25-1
CAVEQGNAETQYF